A single sample gave rise to the 28 T cell receptor beta chains below, sequenced in a study of shared clonotypes between healthy human individuals. TCRdb's copy holds only in-frame clones and misses some; the assay was immunoSEQ multiplex PCR. The sample contains over 2,000,000 clones, around 95% of which appear only once. The naive CD8 subset, CD45RO-negative cells positively selected for CCR7, excluded terminally differentiated effector memory CD45RA+ cells. The sample was naive CD8+ T cells from PBMCs. These receptors all stem from a man aged 18 to 35 in good health. Some clones in this sample may be carry-over from other donors' samples.

The chain recombines TRBV9 with TRBJ1-4; D is unclear. Trimming pared 7 bases from V and 4 bases from J, leaving 14 bases between. Germline V CDR1 and CDR2: SGDLS, YYNGEE. The CDR3 extends over 14 amino acids. The DNA of the CDR3 is TGTGCCAGCTCGAATGGGGATCATAATGAAAAACTGTTTTTT. The encoded protein is CASSNGDHNEKLFF.

The genes are TRBV28 and TRBJ2-7; D is possibly TRBD1 (5 bases). The CDR3 runs to 16 residues. Per germline, CDR1 MDHEN and CDR2 SYDVKM. V gave up 3 bases and J gave up 2 bases, with 17 bases separating them. The CDR3 nucleotides read TGTGCCAGCAGTTTGCCCTTCGTAGGGGCAACCTACGAGCAGTACTTC. Protein: CASSLPFVGATYEQYF.

The J gene is TRBJ2-7, the V gene TRBV27; 7 nucleotides agree with TRBD1. The CDR3 extends over 14 amino acids. Unmatched junction bases numbered 13, after V lost 8 bases and J lost 6 bases. Germline CDR1 and CDR2: MNHEY and SMNVEV (reference sequence). The CDR3: CASAIRDSRAEQYF. The CDR3, as DNA: TGTGCCAGCGCTATAAGGGACAGCCGGGCCGAGCAGTACTTC.

The rearrangement links TRBV27 to TRBJ2-4; perhaps TRBD2 as D (5 bases). Trimming removed 8 bases from V and 0 bases from J, with 14 bases in between. The germline V gene encodes CDR1 MNHEY and CDR2 SMNVEV (reference sequence). The CDR3 covers 15 residues. CDR3 region: CASPSGKLAKNIQYF. CDR3 nucleotides: TGTGCCAGCCCCTCGGGGAAGCTAGCCAAAAACATTCAGTACTTC.

The chain uses TRBV13 and TRBJ2-7, with D unclear. Germline lookup yields CDR1 PRHDT and CDR2 FYEKMQ (reference sequence). CDR3 size: 15 residues. V lost 4 bases and J lost 6, with 19 bases in between. DNA of the CDR3: TGTGCCAGCAGCTCCCGATTCGGCGGCGAAAGCGAGCAGTACTTC. Its protein product is CASSSRFGGESEQYF.

V and J are TRBV11-3 and TRBJ2-3, with a tentative D call TRBD2 (6 bases). V was shortened by 1 base and J by 4 bases, with 21 bases between the two germline ends. Germline CDR1 is SGHNT and CDR2 is YENEEA. This CDR3 is 18 amino acids long. The CDR3 is CASSLAVLSGGGADTQYF. In DNA, the CDR3 is TGTGCCAGCAGCTTAGCAGTGTTATCGGGCGGCGGGGCAGATACGCAGTATTTT.

The chain uses TRBV27 and TRBJ2-1; D may match TRBD1 or TRBD2 (5 bases each). The CDR3 has 13 amino acids. V dropped 5 bases and J dropped 12 bases, with 17 bases sitting between them. Germline V gene sequence: CDR1 MNHEY, CDR2 SMNVEV (reference sequence). The CDR3 sequence is CASSPWGIDGQFF. The DNA for the CDR3 is TGTGCCAGCAGTCCGTGGGGGATCGACGGGCAGTTCTTC.

The V call is TRBV28, the J call TRBJ1-4, with D hard to call. Between the trimmed V and J ends, which lost 1 base and 0 bases, there was a span of 15 bases. Germline CDR1 MDHEN, CDR2 SYDVKM. This CDR3 has 18 amino acids. The CDR3 DNA reads TGTGCCAGCAGTTTATACGTAAAAGTTTTATCAACTAATGAAAAACTGTTTTTT. Protein sequence: CASSLYVKVLSTNEKLFF. Filled out from reference TRBV28 and TRBJ1-4, the complete variable domain reads DVKVTQSSRYLVKRTGEKVFLECVQDMDHENMFWYRQDPGLGLRLIYFSYDVKMKEKGDIPEGYSVSREKKERFSLILESASTNQTSMYLCASSLYVKVLSTNEKLFFGSGTQLSVL.

The chain combines TRBV18 with TRBJ2-1; 14 nucleotides match TRBD2. The V gene's germline CDR1 is KGHSH and CDR2 LQKENI. Trimming cost V 8 bases and J 8 bases; bases outside gene matches: 5. The CDR3 extends over 14 amino acids. Here the CDR3 DNA reads TGTGCCAGCGGGGGACTAGCGGGAGTGGATGAGCAGTTCTTC. It is translated as CASGGLAGVDEQFF.

The rearrangement links TRBV11-2 to TRBJ2-1; the D is unclear. The germline V gene encodes CDR1 SGHAT and CDR2 FQNNGV. Deletions cut 0 bases from V and 1 base from J, with 7 bases between. The CDR3 has 15 residues. CDR3 sequence: CASSLDIGSYNEQFF. The CDR3 DNA reads TGTGCCAGCAGCTTAGACATAGGGTCCTACAATGAGCAGTTCTTC.

This chain's CDR3 is CASSSRDRLYNEQFF. The CDR3 bases are TGTGCCAGCAGCTCCCGGGACCGACTCTACAATGAGCAGTTCTTC. This sequence joins TRBV14 and TRBJ2-1, with D possibly being TRBD1 or TRBD2 (5 bases each). Germline CDR1 and CDR2: SGHDN and FVKESK. Trimming took off 5 bases at V and 3 bases at J, with 14 bases between the two ends. This CDR3 spans 15 amino acids.

V and J are TRBV9 and TRBJ2-1; a possible D gene is TRBD1 (6 bases). The germline V gene has CDR1 SGDLS and CDR2 YYNGEE. Trimming shortened V by 3 bases and J by 2 bases, and 12 bases separated the two germline ends. The CDR3 is 15 amino acids. The CDR3 coding sequence is TGTGCCAGCAGCGGTAAAGGGGGAACCTACAATGAGCAGTTCTTC. Translated: CASSGKGGTYNEQFF.

The gene calls are TRBV6-1 and TRBJ2-7; 9 bases agree with TRBD2. Germline-derived CDR1 and CDR2 are MNHNS and SASEGT. V dropped 1 base and J dropped 7; count of bases not matched to a gene: 11. CDR3 length equals 16 residues. The CDR3 nucleotides are TGTGCCAGCAGTGAAGTTGGCGGGAGGGCCTCTTGGGAGCAGTACTTC. This codes for CASSEVGGRASWEQYF.

This clone has a single count. The chain couples TRBV28 to TRBJ2-7; D gene ambiguous. The ends were cut back, 2 bases at V and 6 bases at J, with 14 bases in the middle. The germline CDR1 and CDR2 sequences are MDHEN and SYDVKM. The CDR3 length is 14 residues. CDR3 sequence reads: CASSLGPRASEQYF. The CDR3 nucleotides read TGTGCCAGCAGTTTAGGTCCCCGGGCAAGCGAGCAGTACTTC.

The V call is TRBV4-3, the J call TRBJ1-2, with 10 bases identical to TRBD1. V gave up 3 bases and J gave up 5 bases; unmatched junction bases: 3. The CDR3 spans 14 residues. Germline lookup yields CDR1 LGHNA and CDR2 YSLEER. The CDR3 bases are TGCGCCAGCAGCCAGGACAGGGGGTTTTATGGCTACACCTTC. It is translated as CASSQDRGFYGYTF.

J is TRBJ2-7 and V is TRBV6-1; D is perhaps TRBD1 or TRBD2 (5 bases each). Trimming stripped 7 bases from V and 0 bases from J, with 13 bases between. CDR3 size: 14 residues. Germline V gene lookup returns CDR1 MNHNS and CDR2 SASEGT. In nucleotides, the CDR3 is TGTGCCAGCAACGAGGGGAGCCTCTCCTACGAGCAGTACTTC. Its translation: CASNEGSLSYEQYF.

The chain uses TRBV7-9 and TRBJ2-3, with 9 bases fitting TRBD1. After removal of 5 bases from V and 3 bases from J, the junction contained 6 bases not matched to a gene. CDR3 length: 15 amino acids. Per the germline V gene, CDR1 is SEHNR and CDR2 is FQNEAQ (reference sequence). CDR3 protein: CASSDLTGGTDTQYF. The CDR3 nucleotides are TGTGCCAGCAGCGACCTGACAGGGGGAACAGATACGCAGTATTTT.

The genes are TRBV27 and TRBJ1-5; TRBD1 matches at 9 bases. Trimming at V came to 6 bases and at J to 0 bases, leaving 6 bases not matched to a gene. The CDR3 is 16 residues long. Germline CDR1 MNHEY, CDR2 SMNVEV (reference sequence). The CDR3 reads CASRSGTGNSNQPQHF. CDR3 DNA: TGTGCCAGCAGATCAGGGACAGGGAATAGCAATCAGCCCCAGCATTTT.

The chain employs TRBV4-1 and TRBJ1-5; D gene unclear. The CDR3 is made up of 15 amino acids. The germline CDR1 and CDR2 sequences are MGHRA and YSYEKL. V was trimmed by 1 base and J by 3 bases, leaving 10 bases between them. CDR3 DNA: TGCGCCAGCAGCCAAGTTGAGGGTTTCAATCAGCCCCAGCATTTT. This encodes CASSQVEGFNQPQHF.

The J gene is TRBJ1-5, the V gene TRBV7-6; D possibly corresponds to TRBD1 (5 bases). CDR1 and CDR2 (germline): SGHVS, FNYEAQ. V lost 0 bases and J lost 12, with 12 bases in between. CDR3 length equals 13 residues. DNA for the CDR3: TGTGCCAGCAGCTTAGCGGGGGGAAGGATCCAGCATTTT. Its protein product is CASSLAGGRIQHF.

This clone was recorded only once. This chain links TRBV2 with TRBJ2-3; D possibly uses TRBD1 or TRBD2 (6 bases each). The CDR3 is 15 residues long. V was pared by 9 bases and J by 4 bases, with 20 bases between. The germline gives CDR1 SNHLY, CDR2 FYNNEI. CDR3 bases: TGTGCCAGTAGGCGGAAAGGGGGGCGCGCAGATACGCAGTATTTT. It specifies CASRRKGGRADTQYF.

The chain has TRBV6-5 and TRBJ1-1; a possible D gene is TRBD1 (5 bases). Germline V gene data show CDR1 as MNHEY and CDR2 as SVGAGI. The ends were cut back, 2 bases at V and 5 bases at J, with 15 bases in the middle. The CDR3 loop spans 15 amino acids. The CDR3 sequence is CASSYREGKRTEAFF. Here the CDR3 DNA reads TGTGCCAGCAGTTACCGGGAGGGGAAAAGGACTGAAGCTTTCTTT.

V gene TRBV28 combines with J gene TRBJ2-3; the D gene could be TRBD1 or TRBD2 (5 bases each). Deletions cut 6 bases from V and 2 bases from J, with 12 bases between. Germline CDR1 and CDR2: MDHEN and SYDVKM. The CDR3 is 14 amino acids. CDR3 nucleotides: TGTGCCAGCAGAGACTGGGGGTTCACAGATACGCAGTATTTT. Residues: CASRDWGFTDTQYF. The full variable domain, completed using reference TRBV28 and TRBJ2-3, is DVKVTQSSRYLVKRTGEKVFLECVQDMDHENMFWYRQDPGLGLRLIYFSYDVKMKEKGDIPEGYSVSREKKERFSLILESASTNQTSMYLCASRDWGFTDTQYFGPGTRLTVL.

The chain links TRBV5-1 to TRBJ2-1; tentative D call: TRBD2 (6 bases). With 3 bases removed from V and 5 bases from J, the gap between germline ends came to 18 bases. Per germline, CDR1 SGHRS and CDR2 YFSETQ. CDR3 length: 16 residues. CDR3 residues: CASSSIGLKPNNEQFF. In nucleotides, the CDR3 is TGCGCCAGCAGCTCCATTGGACTAAAGCCAAACAATGAGCAGTTCTTC.

As for this clone: This same CDR3 is encoded by further DNA sequences in the sample. In nucleotides, the CDR3 is TGCGCCAGCAGACTAGCGGGAGGGGGCAATGAGCAGTTCTTC. Protein sequence: CASRLAGGGNEQFF. The chain joins TRBV4-1 to TRBJ2-1; 13 bases fit TRBD2. The CDR3 loop spans 14 amino acids. V lost 6 bases, J lost 6 bases, and 2 bases stayed unmatched. Germline V lookup: CDR1 MGHRA, CDR2 YSYEKL.

V is TRBV9 and J is TRBJ1-4, with D perhaps matching TRBD1 (6 bases). Trimming took 4 bases from V and 5 from J, leaving 18 bases between them. The CDR3 has 16 amino acids. CDR1 is SGDLS, CDR2 YYNGEE, per germline. CDR3 sequence (DNA): TGTGCCAGCAGCTTCTCCGCGGACAGTTCCAATGAAAAACTGTTTTTT. Its translation is CASSFSADSSNEKLFF.

The rearrangement joins TRBV27 to TRBJ2-7, with D perhaps TRBD1 (5 bases). Germline assignment: CDR1 MNHEY and CDR2 SMNVEV (reference sequence). The CDR3 sequence is 16 residues long. Trimming cost V 7 bases and J 3 bases, with 22 bases left between them. CDR3 amino acids: CASNLNSRQTFYEQYF. CDR3 DNA sequence: TGTGCCAGCAACCTCAACTCGCGACAGACCTTCTACGAGCAGTACTTC.

This clone was recorded a few times. The identical CDR3 is also encoded by other nucleotide sequences in the sample. The chain joins TRBV30 to TRBJ2-2, with D possibly TRBD2 on 5 matching bases. V gave up 2 bases and J gave up 5 bases, with 9 bases separating them. Germline V gene data show CDR1 as GTSNPN and CDR2 as SVGIG (reference sequence). The length of the CDR3 is 13 residues. For the CDR3, the DNA is TGTGCCTGGAGTCCACGGGAAACCGGGGAGCTGTTTTTT. This translates into CAWSPRETGELFF.